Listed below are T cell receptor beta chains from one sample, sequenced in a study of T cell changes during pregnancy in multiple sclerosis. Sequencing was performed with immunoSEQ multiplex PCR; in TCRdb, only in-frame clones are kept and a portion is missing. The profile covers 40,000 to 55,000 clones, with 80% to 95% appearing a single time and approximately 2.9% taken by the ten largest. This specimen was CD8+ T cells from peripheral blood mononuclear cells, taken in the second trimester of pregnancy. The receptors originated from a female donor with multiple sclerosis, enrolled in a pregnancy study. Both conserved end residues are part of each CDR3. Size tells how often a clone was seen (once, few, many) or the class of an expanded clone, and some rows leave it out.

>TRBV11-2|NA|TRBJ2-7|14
CASSVGQGSYEQYF
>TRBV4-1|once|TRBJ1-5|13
CASSQEIRQPQHF
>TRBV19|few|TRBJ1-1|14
CASRPGVMNTEAFF
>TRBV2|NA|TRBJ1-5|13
CASHVGGHQPQHF
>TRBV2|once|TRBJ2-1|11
CASKSRGEQFF
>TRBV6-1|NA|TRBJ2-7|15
CASSEFGQRAYEQYF
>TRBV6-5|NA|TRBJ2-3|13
CASRSGKSDTQYF
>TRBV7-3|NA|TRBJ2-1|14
CASSLGLLNNEQFF
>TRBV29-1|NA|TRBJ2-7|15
CSVEGHIGRSYEQYF
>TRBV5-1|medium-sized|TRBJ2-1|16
CASSLCGVRSYNEQFF
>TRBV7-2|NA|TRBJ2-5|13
CASSLVQGETQYF
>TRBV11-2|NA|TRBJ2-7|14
CASSFGVPVDEQYF
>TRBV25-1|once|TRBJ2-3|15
CASSGPGRGTDTQYF
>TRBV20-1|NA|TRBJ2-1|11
CSAPGYNEQFF
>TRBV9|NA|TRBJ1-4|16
CASSLGGGASGEKLFF
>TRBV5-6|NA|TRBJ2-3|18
CASSFGTSGGLSTDTQYF
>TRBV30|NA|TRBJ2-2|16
CAWSVIFSREFRELFF
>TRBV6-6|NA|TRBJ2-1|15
CASTQPPAGNNEQFF
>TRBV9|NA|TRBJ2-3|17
CASSVGLAASSTDTQYF
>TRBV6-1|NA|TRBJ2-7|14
CASSEGQGPVEQYF
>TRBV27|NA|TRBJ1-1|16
CASSTGTGGLNTEAFF
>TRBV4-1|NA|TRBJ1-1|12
CASSRGGTEAFF
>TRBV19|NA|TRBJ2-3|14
CASAPGSGTDTQYF
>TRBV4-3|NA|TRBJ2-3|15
CASSQDQASTDTQYF
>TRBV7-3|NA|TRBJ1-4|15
CASSPGEGTNEKLFF
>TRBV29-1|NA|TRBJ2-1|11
CSAGFGNEQFF
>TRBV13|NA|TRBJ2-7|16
CASSFGTGANPYEQYF
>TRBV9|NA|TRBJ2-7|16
CASSESTSGGTYEQYF
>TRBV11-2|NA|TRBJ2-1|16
CASSPRGQGVQLEQFF
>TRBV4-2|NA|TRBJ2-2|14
CASRQGADTGELFF
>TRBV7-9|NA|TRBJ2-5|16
CASSLVEGGRLETQYF
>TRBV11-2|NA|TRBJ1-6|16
CASSLTDLSYNSPLHF
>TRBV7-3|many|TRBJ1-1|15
CASSFTGGSGTEAFF
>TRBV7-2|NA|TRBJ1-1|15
CASSFRDTGNTEAFF
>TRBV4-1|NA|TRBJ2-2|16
CASRSIPGLNTGELFF
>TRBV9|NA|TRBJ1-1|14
CASSPGNGYTEAFF
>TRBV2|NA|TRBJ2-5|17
CASTPGLAGARWETQYF
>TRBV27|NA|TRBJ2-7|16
CASTPSAGTAIYEQYF
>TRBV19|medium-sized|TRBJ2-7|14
CASSIGQVHYEQYF
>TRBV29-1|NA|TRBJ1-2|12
CSVGQGRSGYTF
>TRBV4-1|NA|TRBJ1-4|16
CASSQVRQGAGEKLFF
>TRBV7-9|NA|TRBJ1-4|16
CASSFGTSATNEKLFF
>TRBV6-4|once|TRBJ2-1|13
CASSDAEHNEQFF
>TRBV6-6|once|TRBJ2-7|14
CASSSTVDHYEQYF
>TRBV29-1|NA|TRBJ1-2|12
CSVEAGLQGGTF
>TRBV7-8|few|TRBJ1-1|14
CASSSSGTGTEAFF
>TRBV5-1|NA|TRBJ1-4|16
CASSPRGGKGNEKLFF
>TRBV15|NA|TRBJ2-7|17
CATSRLKEGGRFYEQYF
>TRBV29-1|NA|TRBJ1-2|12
CSVWDSNYGYTF
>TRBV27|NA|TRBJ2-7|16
CASSLGAHRVSYEQYF
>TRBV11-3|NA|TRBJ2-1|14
CASSPPTSNNEQFF
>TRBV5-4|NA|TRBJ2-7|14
CASSLETQGYEQYF
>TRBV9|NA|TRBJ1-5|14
CASSPGGGYQPQHF
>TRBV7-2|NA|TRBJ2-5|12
CASSRQGETQYF